The rows below give T cell receptor beta chains drawn from one sample of a study of blood T cell repertoires in COVID-19. Generated by immunoSEQ multiplex PCR, the TCRdb table keeps only in-frame clones and is missing some. Of under 200,000 clones detected, 70% to 90% appear once; the ten largest clones hold under 25%. Sequencing was carried out using peripheral blood. These receptors all come from a man in his sixties with active or convalescent COVID-19. The CDR3 runs from the conserved cysteine through the conserved F or W. Fields, in order: CDR3 DNA, CDR3 protein, clone size, V gene, J gene, D gene. A D gene is named only where the DNA matches it firmly. Only some rows state a clone size, as once, few, many or a class for expanded clones.

cdr3_nt: TGCGCCAGCAGCTTCGGGGGATCTACCTACGAGCAGTACTTC
cdr3_aa: CASSFGGSTYEQYF
clone_size: -
v_call: TRBV5-1
j_call: TRBJ2-7
d_call: -

cdr3_nt: TGCGCCAGCAGCCAAGGAATGGTCTCGGGTTCACCCCTCCACTTT
cdr3_aa: CASSQGMVSGSPLHF
clone_size: -
v_call: TRBV4-1
j_call: TRBJ1-6
d_call: -

cdr3_nt: TGTGCCAGCAGCTTCGGCGGATATTCACCCCTCCACTTT
cdr3_aa: CASSFGGYSPLHF
clone_size: -
v_call: TRBV7-9
j_call: TRBJ1-6
d_call: -

cdr3_nt: TGTGCCAGCAGCCCTAGCGGGGGCCTAGATACGCAGTATTTT
cdr3_aa: CASSPSGGLDTQYF
clone_size: -
v_call: TRBV7-2
j_call: TRBJ2-3
d_call: TRBD2

cdr3_nt: TGTGCCATCAGTAATTACAGGGATGGCTACACCTTC
cdr3_aa: CAISNYRDGYTF
clone_size: -
v_call: TRBV10-3
j_call: TRBJ1-2
d_call: -

cdr3_nt: TGTGCCAGCAGTGACAGGGAACAGCCCCAGCATTTT
cdr3_aa: CASSDREQPQHF
clone_size: -
v_call: TRBV6-1
j_call: TRBJ1-5
d_call: -

cdr3_nt: TGCGCCAGCGAGCCGGGACAGAATTCACCCCTCCACTTT
cdr3_aa: CASEPGQNSPLHF
clone_size: once
v_call: TRBV10-2
j_call: TRBJ1-6
d_call: TRBD1

cdr3_nt: TGTGCCAGCAGAGACAGGGGAGGCTCTGGAAACACCATATATTTT
cdr3_aa: CASRDRGGSGNTIYF
clone_size: -
v_call: TRBV6-5
j_call: TRBJ1-3
d_call: TRBD1

cdr3_nt: TGTGCCAGCTCACCACTCGGTTCAAAGAAGGGGCAAGAGACCCAGTACTTC
cdr3_aa: CASSPLGSKKGQETQYF
clone_size: many
v_call: TRBV18
j_call: TRBJ2-5
d_call: -

cdr3_nt: TGTGCCAGCAGCCGTAGCGGGGGGGACTACGAGCAGTACTTC
cdr3_aa: CASSRSGGDYEQYF
clone_size: -
v_call: TRBV6-4
j_call: TRBJ2-7
d_call: TRBD2

cdr3_nt: TGTGCCAGCAGTTCGAGTTGGGCGGGGGGGAAAGATGAGCAGTTCTTC
cdr3_aa: CASSSSWAGGKDEQFF
clone_size: -
v_call: TRBV11-2
j_call: TRBJ2-1
d_call: TRBD2

cdr3_nt: TGTGCCAGCAGTGAGAGCGGTAGACCCGATACGCAGTATTTT
cdr3_aa: CASSESGRPDTQYF
clone_size: -
v_call: TRBV2
j_call: TRBJ2-3
d_call: -

cdr3_nt: TGCGCCAGCAGTCCTTACAGGGGCAATCAGCCCCAGCATTTT
cdr3_aa: CASSPYRGNQPQHF
clone_size: -
v_call: TRBV10-1
j_call: TRBJ1-5
d_call: -

cdr3_nt: TGTGCCAGCAGCCGAGCGGGGGGCCGGGAGACCCAGTACTTC
cdr3_aa: CASSRAGGRETQYF
clone_size: -
v_call: TRBV14
j_call: TRBJ2-5
d_call: TRBD2